This T cell receptor beta chain was identified in a study of T cells after yellow fever vaccination. Findings of the study overall: A small share of clonotypes appeared in both CD4 and CD8 compartments. Abundant clonotypes from the bulk population could have been carried over as contaminants into FACS-sorted repertoires.

Germline values: CDR1 SGHDT, CDR2 YYEEEE. This CDR3 is built from 15 residues. The ends were cut back, 6 bases at V and 5 bases at J, with 20 bases in the middle. From the 5' RACE reads, TCRdb called clonotypes with MiXCR, one entry per CDR3 protein. The table includes over 45,000 distinct CDR3 sequences, approximately 7% detected once. This clonotype was seen a handful of times. Its antigen is undetermined. The clonotype originates from a man younger than 30 who received the YFV17D yellow fever vaccine. The chain couples TRBV5-6 to TRBJ2-5; weak D call: TRBD2 (7 bases). The source material was CD8+ T cells sorted from PBMCs, sampled on the day of the first yellow fever vaccination. CDR3: CASTPPVGGRETQYF. CDR3 in DNA: TGTGCCAGCACTCCTCCCGTGGGGGGGCGGGAGACCCAGTACTTC.